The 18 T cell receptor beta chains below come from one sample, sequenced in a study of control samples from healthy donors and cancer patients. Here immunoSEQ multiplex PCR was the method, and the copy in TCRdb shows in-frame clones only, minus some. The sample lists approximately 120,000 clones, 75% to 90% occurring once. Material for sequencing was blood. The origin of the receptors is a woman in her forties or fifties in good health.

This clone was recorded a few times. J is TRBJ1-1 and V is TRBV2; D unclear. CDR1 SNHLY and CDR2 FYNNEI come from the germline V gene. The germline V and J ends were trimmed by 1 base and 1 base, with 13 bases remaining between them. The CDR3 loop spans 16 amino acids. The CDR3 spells CASSEVGQLGNTEAFF. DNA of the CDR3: TGTGCCAGCAGTGAAGTAGGCCAATTGGGGAACACTGAAGCTTTCTTT. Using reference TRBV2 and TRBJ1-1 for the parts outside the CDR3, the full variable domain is EPEVTQTPSHQVTQMGQEVILRCVPISNHLYFYWYRQILGQKVEFLVSFYNNEISEKSEIFDDQFSVERPDGSNFTLKIRSTKLEDSAMYFCASSEVGQLGNTEAFFGQGTRLTVV.

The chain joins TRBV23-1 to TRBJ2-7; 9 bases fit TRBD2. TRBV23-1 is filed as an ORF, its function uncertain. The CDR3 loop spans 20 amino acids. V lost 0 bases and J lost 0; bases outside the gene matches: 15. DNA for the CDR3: TGCGCCAGCAGTCAATCCGGGGCTCGGTTTGGTAGCGGGAGCTCCTACGAGCAGTACGTC. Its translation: CASSQSGARFGSGSSYEQYV.

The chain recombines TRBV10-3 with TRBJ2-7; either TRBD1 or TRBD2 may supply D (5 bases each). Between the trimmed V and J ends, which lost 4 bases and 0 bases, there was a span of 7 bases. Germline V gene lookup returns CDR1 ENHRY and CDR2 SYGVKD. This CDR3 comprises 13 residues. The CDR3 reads CAISGDDSYEQYV. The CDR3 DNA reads TGTGCCATCAGTGGGGACGACTCCTACGAGCAGTACGTC.

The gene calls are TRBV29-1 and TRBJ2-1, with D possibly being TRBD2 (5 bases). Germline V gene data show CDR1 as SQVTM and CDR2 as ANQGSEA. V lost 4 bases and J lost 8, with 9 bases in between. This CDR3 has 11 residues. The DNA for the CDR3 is TGCAGCGTTGCGATGCGGGATGAGCAGTTCTTC. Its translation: CSVAMRDEQFF.

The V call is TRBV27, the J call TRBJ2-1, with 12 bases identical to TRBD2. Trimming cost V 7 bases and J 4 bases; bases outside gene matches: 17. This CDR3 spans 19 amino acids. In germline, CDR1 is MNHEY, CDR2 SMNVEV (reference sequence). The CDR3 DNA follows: TGTGCCAGCATCCAGTCCCCCCGGACTAGCGGGACCTTATACAATGAGCAGTTCTTC. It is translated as CASIQSPRTSGTLYNEQFF.

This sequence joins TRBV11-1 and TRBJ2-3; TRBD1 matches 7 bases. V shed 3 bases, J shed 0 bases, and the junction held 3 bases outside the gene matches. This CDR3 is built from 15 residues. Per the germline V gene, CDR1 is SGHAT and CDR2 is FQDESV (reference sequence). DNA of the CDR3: TGTGCCAGCAGCTTCGGACAGGTTAGCACAGATACGCAGTATTTT. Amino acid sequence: CASSFGQVSTDTQYF.

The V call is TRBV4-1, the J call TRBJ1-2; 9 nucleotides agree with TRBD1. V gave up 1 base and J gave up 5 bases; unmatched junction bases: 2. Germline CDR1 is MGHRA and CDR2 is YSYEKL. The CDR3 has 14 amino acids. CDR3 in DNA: TGCGCCAGCAGCCAAGTGGACAGGGGTTATGGCTACACCTTC. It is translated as CASSQVDRGYGYTF.

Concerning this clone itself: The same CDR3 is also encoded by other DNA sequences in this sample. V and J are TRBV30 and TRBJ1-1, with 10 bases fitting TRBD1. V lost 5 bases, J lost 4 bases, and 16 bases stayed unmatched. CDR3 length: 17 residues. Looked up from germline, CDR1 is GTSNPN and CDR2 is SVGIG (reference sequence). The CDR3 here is CAWGPDRGRVRSTEAFF. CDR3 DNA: TGTGCCTGGGGACCCGACAGGGGGCGCGTCCGTTCCACTGAAGCTTTCTTT.

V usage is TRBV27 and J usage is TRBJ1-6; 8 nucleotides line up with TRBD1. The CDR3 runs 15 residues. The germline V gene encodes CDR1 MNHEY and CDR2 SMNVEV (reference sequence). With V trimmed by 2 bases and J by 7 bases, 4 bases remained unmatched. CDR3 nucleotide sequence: TGTGCCAGCAGTTTAACAGGGGGAAAGAATTCACCCCTCCACTTT. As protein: CASSLTGGKNSPLHF.

CDR3 residues: CASSVAGQGLAEQYF. DNA of the CDR3: TGTGCCAGCAGCGTAGCTGGACAGGGGCTTGCCGAGCAGTACTTC. The chain couples TRBV9 to TRBJ2-7; 9 nucleotides agree with TRBD1. V dropped 0 bases and J dropped 6; count of bases not matched to a gene: 7. Germline V lookup: CDR1 SGDLS, CDR2 YYNGEE. The CDR3 length is 15 residues. The variable domain in full, with the rest retrieved from reference TRBV9 and TRBJ2-7, is DSGVTQTPKHLITATGQRVTLRCSPRSGDLSVYWYQQSLDQGLQFLIQYYNGEERAKGNILERFSAQQFPDLHSELNLSSLELGDSALYFCASSVAGQGLAEQYFGPGTRLTVT.

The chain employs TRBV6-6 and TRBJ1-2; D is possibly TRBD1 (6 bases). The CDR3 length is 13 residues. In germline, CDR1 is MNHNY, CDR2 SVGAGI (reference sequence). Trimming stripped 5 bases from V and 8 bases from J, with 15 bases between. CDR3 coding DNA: TGTGCCAGCAGTCAGGACAGCCTAAGAGGCTACACCTTC. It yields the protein CASSQDSLRGYTF.

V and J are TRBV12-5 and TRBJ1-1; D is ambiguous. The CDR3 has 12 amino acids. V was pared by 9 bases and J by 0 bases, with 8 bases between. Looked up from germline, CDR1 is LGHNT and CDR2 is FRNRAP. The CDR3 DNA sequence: TGTGCTAGCAAGCTAATGAACACTGAAGCTTTCTTT. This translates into CASKLMNTEAFF.

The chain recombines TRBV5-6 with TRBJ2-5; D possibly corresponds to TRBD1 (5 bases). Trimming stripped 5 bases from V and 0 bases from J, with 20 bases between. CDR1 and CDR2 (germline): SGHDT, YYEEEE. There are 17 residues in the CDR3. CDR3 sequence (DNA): TGTGCCAGCAGTCAACCCAGGGATTATACGTACCAAGAGACCCAGTACTTC. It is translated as CASSQPRDYTYQETQYF.

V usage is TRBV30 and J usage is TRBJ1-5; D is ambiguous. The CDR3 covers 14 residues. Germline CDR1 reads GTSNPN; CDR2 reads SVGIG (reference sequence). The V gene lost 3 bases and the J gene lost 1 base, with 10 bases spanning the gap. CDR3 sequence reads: CAWSLMRSNQPQHF. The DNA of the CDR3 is TGTGCCTGGAGCCTCATGAGGAGCAATCAGCCCCAGCATTTT. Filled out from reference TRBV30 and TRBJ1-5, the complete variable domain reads SQTIHQWPATLVQPVGSPLSLECTVEGTSNPNLYWYRQAAGRGLQLLFYSVGIGQISSEVPQNLSASRPQDRQFILSSKKLLLSDSGFYLCAWSLMRSNQPQHFGDGTRLSIL.

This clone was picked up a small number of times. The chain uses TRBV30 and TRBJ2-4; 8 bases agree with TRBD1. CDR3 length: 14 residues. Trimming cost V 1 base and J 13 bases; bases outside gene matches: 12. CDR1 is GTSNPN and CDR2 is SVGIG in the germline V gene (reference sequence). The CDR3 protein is CAWSGAGTGYSQYF. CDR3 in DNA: TGTGCCTGGAGTGGGGCCGGGACAGGATATAGCCAGTACTTC.

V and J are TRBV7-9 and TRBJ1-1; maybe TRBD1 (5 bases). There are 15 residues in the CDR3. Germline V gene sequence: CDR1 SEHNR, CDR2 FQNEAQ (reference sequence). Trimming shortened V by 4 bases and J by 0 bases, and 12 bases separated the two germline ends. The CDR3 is CASSWGLVMNTEAFF. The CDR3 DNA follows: TGTGCCAGCAGCTGGGGACTAGTTATGAACACTGAAGCTTTCTTT.

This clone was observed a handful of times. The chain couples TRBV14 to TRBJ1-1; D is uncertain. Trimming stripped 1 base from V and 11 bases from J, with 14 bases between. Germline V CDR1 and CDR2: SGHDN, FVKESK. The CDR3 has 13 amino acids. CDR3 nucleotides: TGTGCCAGCAGCCAAGTTGCAGCCTACACGGCTTTCTTT. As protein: CASSQVAAYTAFF. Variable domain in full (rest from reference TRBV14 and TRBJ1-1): EAGVTQFPSHSVIEKGQTVTLRCDPISGHDNLYWYRRVMGKEIKFLLHFVKESKQDESGMPNNRFLAERTGGTYSTLKVQPAELEDSGVYFCASSQVAAYTAFFGQGTRLTVV.

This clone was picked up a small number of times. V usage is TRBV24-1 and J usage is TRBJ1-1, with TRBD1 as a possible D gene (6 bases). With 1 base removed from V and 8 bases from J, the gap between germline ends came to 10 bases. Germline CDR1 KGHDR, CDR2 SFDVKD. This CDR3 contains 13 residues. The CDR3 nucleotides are TGTGCCACCAGTGATTTTCCCGGGACAGAAGCTTTCTTT. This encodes CATSDFPGTEAFF.